In this sample, the clone carrying this T cell receptor beta chain turned up a few times. The antigen remains unidentified. At one of its ends the junction is not consistent with the germline gene, which may arise from a read error. CDR1 and CDR2 (germline): SSHAT, FNYEAQ (reference sequence). The CDR3 is 14 residues long. In the PCR, 60 Vbeta and 13 Jbeta primers were used. Repertoires were generated with immunoSEQ multiplex PCR, while TCRdb's copy carries only in-frame clones and drops some. The table records around 86,000 clones, around 8% of them present only once. This record belongs to a study of cytomegalovirus exposure and HLA in healthy donors. Looking at the study overall: Early released data had around 89 million unique TCRs, all coming from HLA-typed donors. Study observations and caveats: The authors later found TCR association rates varying by HLA locus, with DRB1 most and HLA-C fewest. Many donors shared some public TCRs, even though most TCR sequences were rare. The classifier was said to identify cytomegalovirus status with high specificity and sensitivity.

The chain joins TRBV7-7 to TRBJ1-4, with 10 bases aligning to TRBD1. Sequenced sample: PBMCs. This TCR was recovered from a man between 50 and 59 years old in good health and CMV-seronegative. In nucleotides, the CDR3 is TGTGCTAGCAGCCCCGGGACAGGGGATGAAAAACTGTTTTTT. Translated, it gives CASSPGTGDEKLFF. Supplemented by reference TRBV7-7 and TRBJ1-4, the full variable domain reads GAGVSQSPRYKVTKRGQDVTLRCDPISSHATLYWYQQALGQGPEFLTYFNYEAQPDKSGLPSDRFSAERPEGSISTLTIQRTEQRDSAMYRCASSPGTGDEKLFFGSGTQLSVL.